The clone carrying this T cell receptor (beta chain) was detected once. This specimen comes from a study of blood T cell repertoires in COVID-19. Data came from immunoSEQ multiplex PCR; TCRdb stores just in-frame clones and leaves some out. Here the sample spans about 260,000 clones, approximately 82% being singletons. This CDR3 contains 16 residues. Germline CDR1 SGHDT, CDR2 YYEEEE. The V and J ends lost 4 bases and 4 bases, in that order; junction bases with no gene match: 12. The chain has TRBV5-6 and TRBJ1-1; TRBD1 aligns across 8 bases. This TCR was recovered from a woman older than 75 with acute or convalescent COVID-19. The sample taken for sequencing was peripheral blood. The CDR3 sequence is CASSTGQGVGGTEAFF. CDR3 in DNA: TGTGCCAGCAGCACAGGACAGGGAGTGGGGGGCACTGAAGCTTTCTTT.